What follows are 27 T cell receptor beta chains derived from one specimen sequenced in a study of tissue T cells after allogeneic stem cell transplantation. This table comes from immunoSEQ multiplex PCR, and its TCRdb copy is limited to in-frame clones, with some not included. The table includes 25,000 to 30,000 clones, 85% detected once. The sequencing here drew on blood, taken before transplantation. These receptors were collected from a woman aged 18 to 55 who later had graft-versus-host disease after an allogeneic stem cell transplant.

The gene calls are TRBV28 and TRBJ1-6; no clear D. This CDR3 comprises 12 residues. CDR1 and CDR2 (germline): MDHEN, SYDVKM. V shed 6 bases and J shed 12 bases, with 12 bases lying between them. CDR3 protein: CASSPPRGPLHF. In DNA form, the CDR3 reads TGTGCCAGCAGCCCCCCACGGGGACCCCTCCACTTT.

The rearrangement joins TRBV5-1 to TRBJ1-5; 10 bases are a match to TRBD1. V was pared by 5 bases and J by 7 bases, with 9 bases of the junction left unmatched. The CDR3 has 15 residues. Germline CDR1 SGHRS, CDR2 YFSETQ. The CDR3 reads CASSFDPGQGQPQHF. The CDR3 DNA is TGCGCCAGCAGTTTCGACCCGGGACAGGGGCAGCCCCAGCATTTT.

This chain links TRBV5-1 with TRBJ2-7; a possible D gene is TRBD1 (7 bases). CDR3 length: 17 residues. The V gene's germline CDR1 is SGHRS and CDR2 YFSETQ. Trimming pared 2 bases from V and 6 bases from J, leaving 24 bases between. The CDR3 here is CASSFDAVAGGNREQYF. CDR3 nucleotide sequence: TGCGCCAGCAGCTTTGACGCTGTGGCAGGGGGGAATCGCGAGCAGTACTTC.

This clone has just a few counts. The rearrangement joins TRBV7-3 to TRBJ2-7, with D perhaps TRBD1 (5 bases). The germline gives CDR1 SGHTA, CDR2 FQGTGA. This CDR3 comprises 14 residues. V lost 5 bases to trimming and J lost 0 bases, with 11 bases between them. This CDR3 is CASSPDRASYEQYF. The CDR3 coding sequence is TGTGCCAGCAGCCCCGACAGAGCCTCCTACGAGCAGTACTTC.

This clone showed up just once. The rearrangement links TRBV5-6 to TRBJ2-5; 9 bases agree with TRBD1. Germline CDR1 reads SGHDT; CDR2 reads YYEEEE. The CDR3 is 16 residues long. The J segment lost 2 bases and the V segment lost 4 bases, leaving 9 bases of the junction unmatched. Written as DNA, the CDR3 is TGTGCCAGCAGCAAGGACAGGGGCGCCCCTCAAGAGACCCAGTACTTC. Protein: CASSKDRGAPQETQYF.

The V gene is TRBV5-1, the J gene TRBJ2-3; 9 bases agree with TRBD2. After removal of 2 bases from V and 0 bases from J, the junction contained 10 bases not matched to a gene. The CDR3 is made up of 18 amino acids. The germline V gene encodes CDR1 SGHRS and CDR2 YFSETQ. As DNA, the CDR3 is TGCGCCAGCAGCTTCAATCTAGCGGGGCTCCCTAGCACAGATACGCAGTATTTT. Amino acids: CASSFNLAGLPSTDTQYF.

This sequence joins TRBV12-3 or TRBV12-4 and TRBJ1-1; D gene ambiguous. The V end was cut by 6 bases, the J end by 5 bases, with 7 bases between. CDR3 length: 11 residues. The CDR3, as DNA: TGTGCCAGCAGAAGTGGGACTGAAGCTTTCTTT. It specifies CASRSGTEAFF.

This clone was seen a few times. This chain links TRBV27 with TRBJ2-7; D is tentatively TRBD1 or TRBD2 (5 bases each). The germline gives CDR1 MNHEY, CDR2 SMNVEV (reference sequence). This CDR3 contains 13 residues. V dropped 6 bases and J dropped 7 bases, with 16 bases sitting between them. The CDR3 region is CASSERGAREQYF. The CDR3 DNA sequence: TGTGCCAGCAGCGAACGGGGCGCGAGGGAGCAGTACTTC.

This rearrangement joins TRBV5-1 to TRBJ2-2; 7 bases fit TRBD1. The ends lost 3 bases at V and 4 bases at J; junction bases unmatched: 6. Germline CDR1 reads SGHRS; CDR2 reads YFSETQ. CDR3 length equals 15 residues. In DNA form, the CDR3 reads TGCGCCAGCAGCTCCGAACAGGGGTCCACCGGGGAGCTGTTTTTT. Translation: CASSSEQGSTGELFF.

The V gene is TRBV11-2, the J gene TRBJ1-1, with a tentative D call TRBD1 (5 bases). Per germline, CDR1 SGHAT and CDR2 FQNNGV. The CDR3 has 12 residues. The germline V and J ends were trimmed by 3 bases and 6 bases, with 8 bases remaining between them. CDR3 DNA: TGTGCCAGCAGCTTCACGGGGGCTGAAGCTTTCTTT. Its translation is CASSFTGAEAFF. The full variable domain, completed using reference TRBV11-2 and TRBJ1-1, is EAGVAQSPRYKIIEKRQSVAFWCNPISGHATLYWYQQILGQGPKLLIQFQNNGVVDDSQLPKDRFSAERLKGVDSTLKIQPAKLEDSAVYLCASSFTGAEAFFGQGTRLTVV.

CDR3 region: CASSFGQGTDTQYF. The CDR3 region has the DNA TGTGCCAGCAGCTTTGGGCAGGGTACAGATACGCAGTATTTT. This sequence joins TRBV11-3 and TRBJ2-3; a weak D match, TRBD1 (5 bases). CDR1 and CDR2 from the germline V gene are SGHNT and YENEEA. The V gene lost 3 bases and the J gene lost 3 bases, with 10 bases spanning the gap. This CDR3 has 14 amino acids.

V is TRBV7-2 and J is TRBJ1-5; D gene uncertain. Looked up from germline, CDR1 is SGHTA and CDR2 is FQGNSA. This CDR3 has 15 amino acids. Trimming stripped 1 base from V and 0 bases from J, with 7 bases between. CDR3 nucleotides: TGTGCCAGCAGCTTAGTCACTACTAGCAATCAGCCCCAGCATTTT. Residues: CASSLVTTSNQPQHF.

V gene TRBV25-1 combines with J gene TRBJ1-1; unclear D gene. The CDR3 has 13 residues. Germline V gene data show CDR1 as MGHDK and CDR2 as SYGVNS. Trimming removed 4 bases from V and 1 base from J, with 7 bases in between. CDR3 nucleotides: TGTGCCAGCAGTGTAGACGGGAACACTGAAGCTTTCTTT. Translated, it gives CASSVDGNTEAFF.

In nucleotides, the CDR3 is TGTGCCAGCAGCTTAGGAGAGGGGACTGAAGCTTTCTTT. Protein sequence: CASSLGEGTEAFF. This rearrangement joins TRBV7-9 to TRBJ1-1; D possibly corresponds to TRBD1 (5 bases). Trimming pared 1 base from V and 5 bases from J, leaving 8 bases between. Per germline, CDR1 SEHNR and CDR2 FQNEAQ (reference sequence). This CDR3 is 13 amino acids long.

The chain recombines TRBV5-5 with TRBJ2-7; 8 bases fit TRBD2. The V segment lost 4 bases and the J segment 5 bases; nucleotides outside the gene matches: 8. The CDR3 is 14 amino acids. The V gene's germline CDR1 is SGHKS and CDR2 YYEKEE (reference sequence). CDR3 in amino acids: CASSMTSEVHEQYF. The CDR3, as DNA: TGTGCCAGCAGCATGACTAGCGAGGTCCACGAGCAGTACTTC.

V gene TRBV30 combines with J gene TRBJ2-5, with D possibly matching TRBD1 (5 bases). CDR1 and CDR2 (germline): GTSNPN, SVGIG (reference sequence). This CDR3 region has 15 residues. With 1 base removed from V and 5 bases from J, the gap between germline ends came to 17 bases. The CDR3, as DNA: TGTGCCTGGAGTGATACGTTAGGGGTTGAGGAGACCCAGTACTTC. Encoded protein: CAWSDTLGVEETQYF.

The rearrangement links TRBV9 to TRBJ2-7, with a possible D match to TRBD1 (6 bases). V lost 2 bases, J lost 6 bases, and 12 bases lay in between. The germline V gene has CDR1 SGDLS and CDR2 YYNGEE. The CDR3 has 13 amino acids. CDR3 sequence (DNA): TGTGCCAGCAGCGTGGACAGCCGGTTCGAGCAGTACTTC. Amino acid sequence: CASSVDSRFEQYF.

The chain is built from TRBV7-2 and TRBJ1-2, with a tentative D call TRBD1 (6 bases). This CDR3 spans 15 amino acids. With 3 bases removed from V and 0 bases from J, the gap between germline ends came to 11 bases. Germline values: CDR1 SGHTA, CDR2 FQGNSA. The CDR3 protein is CASSLSRGTNYGYTF. CDR3 DNA: TGTGCCAGCAGCTTGAGCAGGGGTACTAACTATGGCTACACCTTC.

J is TRBJ2-7 and V is TRBV7-2, with 9 positions matching TRBD1. Germline assignment: CDR1 SGHTA and CDR2 FQGNSA. The CDR3 is made up of 14 amino acids. Trimming at V came to 5 bases and at J to 5 bases, leaving 7 bases not matched to a gene. CDR3 region: CASSINRGLDEQYF. As DNA, the CDR3 is TGTGCCAGCAGCATAAACAGGGGGCTGGACGAGCAGTACTTC. Drawing the rest from reference TRBV7-2 and TRBJ2-7, the complete variable domain is GAGVSQSPSNKVTEKGKDVELRCDPISGHTALYWYRQSLGQGLEFLIYFQGNSAPDKSGLPSDRFSAERTGGSVSTLTIQRTQQEDSAVYLCASSINRGLDEQYFGPGTRLTVT.

This chain connects TRBV21-1 to TRBJ1-1. TRBV21-1 is a listed pseudogene. CDR3 length: 11 amino acids. CDR3 amino acids: CALALRTEAFF. The CDR3 nucleotides are TGTGCTTTAGCATTGCGCACTGAAGCTTTCTTT.

This clone was recorded only once. The chain is built from TRBV7-9 and TRBJ1-2; D is uncertain. Per germline, CDR1 SEHNR and CDR2 FQNEAQ (reference sequence). The CDR3 is 12 residues long. Trimming removed 5 bases from V and 0 bases from J, with 4 bases in between. The CDR3: CASSTSNYGYTF. CDR3 DNA: TGTGCCAGCAGCACCTCTAACTATGGCTACACCTTC.

The chain has TRBV7-9 and TRBJ2-3; TRBD2 aligns across 7 bases. This CDR3 has 17 residues. Trimming removed 4 bases from V and 0 bases from J; junction bases left unmatched: 10. Germline V gives CDR1 SEHNR, CDR2 FQNEAQ (reference sequence). The CDR3 nucleotides are TGTGCCAGCAGCTCCCCCACTAGCGCGATGAGCACAGATACGCAGTATTTT. Translating gives CASSSPTSAMSTDTQYF.

The V and J genes are TRBV7-9 and TRBJ2-7; 7 bases fit TRBD1. CDR1 and CDR2 (germline): SEHNR, FQNEAQ (reference sequence). V shed 4 bases, J shed 2 bases, and the junction held 8 bases outside the gene matches. The length of the CDR3 is 15 residues. CDR3 nucleotides: TGTGCCAGCAGCTCAATCCGGGACAGAGCCTACGAGCAGTACTTC. It is translated as CASSSIRDRAYEQYF.

This clone was counted a single time. V is TRBV5-1 and J is TRBJ2-5; D remains unclear. The CDR3 has 12 amino acids. V was shortened by 4 bases and J by 1 base, with 5 bases between the two germline ends. The germline gives CDR1 SGHRS, CDR2 YFSETQ. The CDR3: CASSAPQETQYF. CDR3 DNA: TGCGCCAGCAGCGCTCCCCAAGAGACCCAGTACTTC.

V is TRBV5-8 and J is TRBJ1-4; D perhaps matches TRBD1 (6 bases). V lost 2 bases and J 7 bases, leaving 18 bases between the germline ends. The CDR3 totals 16 residues. Germline V gene data show CDR1 as SGHTS and CDR2 as YDEGEE. The DNA of the CDR3 is TGTGCCAGCAGCTTTGAGGGGGAAACTACAACTGAAAAACTGTTTTTT. Its translation is CASSFEGETTTEKLFF.

The genes are TRBV7-9 and TRBJ1-1; D remains ambiguous. V was pared by 7 bases and J by 0 bases, with 6 bases between. CDR3 length: 12 amino acids. CDR1 is SEHNR and CDR2 is FQNEAQ in the germline V gene (reference sequence). The CDR3 sequence is CASTQMNTEAFF. CDR3 DNA: TGTGCCAGCACCCAGATGAACACTGAAGCTTTCTTT.

This clone came up once. The J gene is TRBJ2-7, the V gene TRBV5-6; TRBD1 agrees at 9 bases. Germline CDR1 reads SGHDT; CDR2 reads YYEEEE. The CDR3 sequence is 15 residues long. V lost 2 bases to trimming and J lost 4 bases; unmatched junction nucleotides: 7. DNA of the CDR3: TGTGCCAGCAGCTTTGGGGAGACAGGGGGTTACGAGCAGTACTTC. Amino acid sequence: CASSFGETGGYEQYF.